This entry lists 22 T cell receptor beta chains sequenced from one sample in a study of blood T cell repertoires in COVID-19. Libraries were prepared by immunoSEQ multiplex PCR; TCRdb keeps only in-frame clonotypes and omits some of them. The sample lists under 300,000 clones, about 80% occurring once. The sample was peripheral blood. The receptor set was obtained from an elderly woman with acute or convalescent COVID-19.

This chain links TRBV7-9 with TRBJ1-4, with 7 bases fitting TRBD1. Germline values: CDR1 SEHNR, CDR2 FQNEAQ (reference sequence). V shed 7 bases, J shed 0 bases, and the junction held 11 bases outside the gene matches. This CDR3 comprises 17 residues. The CDR3 here is CASTRGVSSATNEKLFF. CDR3 nucleotides: TGTGCCAGCACCAGGGGGGTTAGTTCTGCAACTAATGAAAAACTGTTTTTT.

This clone appeared once. The gene calls are TRBV6-5 and TRBJ2-1; possible D gene TRBD1, 5 bases. CDR3 length equals 15 residues. V was trimmed by 4 bases and J by 8 bases, leaving 18 bases between them. Per germline, CDR1 MNHEY and CDR2 SVGAGI. The CDR3, as DNA: TGTGCCAGCAGTTTAGCATATGACAGTCCCCATGAGCAGTTCTTC. It translates to CASSLAYDSPHEQFF.

This chain links TRBV5-5 with TRBJ1-4; D gene uncertain. Trimming took 6 bases from V and 5 from J, leaving 5 bases between them. The CDR3 consists of 11 residues. CDR1 is SGHKS, CDR2 YYEKEE, per germline (reference sequence). In DNA form, the CDR3 reads TGTGCCAGCATCCAAAATGAAAAACTGTTTTTT. Translating gives CASIQNEKLFF.

The chain couples TRBV11-2 to TRBJ2-5; 8 bases match TRBD1. Germline CDR1 SGHAT, CDR2 FQNNGV. This CDR3 is built from 14 residues. Trimming removed 8 bases from V and 4 bases from J; junction bases left unmatched: 9. This CDR3 is CASSRGRGPETQYF. CDR3 coding DNA: TGTGCCAGCTCACGGGGCAGGGGGCCAGAGACCCAGTACTTC.

The chain joins TRBV12-5 to TRBJ1-2; 8 positions match TRBD1. CDR3 length equals 19 residues. V lost 5 bases and J lost 4; bases outside the gene matches: 21. CDR1 is LGHNT, CDR2 FRNRAP, per germline. This chain's CDR3 is CASGPRYVAGQGALYGYTF. The CDR3 region has the DNA TGTGCTAGTGGTCCACGTTATGTCGCGGGGCAGGGGGCACTCTATGGCTACACCTTC.

This clone was seen ten or more times. The V gene is TRBV4-2, the J gene TRBJ2-1; 9 bases line up with TRBD1. The CDR3 sequence is 17 residues long. CDR1 and CDR2 (germline): LGHNA, YNFKEQ. With 4 bases clipped from V and 7 bases from J, the junction kept 14 bases outside the gene matches. CDR3 nucleotide sequence: TGTGCCAGCAGCCGCGGACCTCGGACAGGGGTTGAAAATGAGCAGTTCTTC. Translating gives CASSRGPRTGVENEQFF.

The rearrangement links TRBV21-1 to TRBJ2-3; the table's TRBD2 call for D was not verified on the DNA. TRBV21-1 is a pseudogene locus. CDR3 length equals 15 residues. The CDR3 loop is CASSMGGKYTDTQYF. The DNA of the CDR3 is TGTGCCAGCAGCATGGGGGGGAAGTACACAGATACGCAGTATTTT.

The CDR3 here is CASSPAHPNQPQHF. DNA of the CDR3: TGTGCCAGCTCACCTGCACATCCGAATCAGCCCCAGCATTTT. The chain has TRBV18 and TRBJ1-5; D uncertain. Trimming shortened V by 3 bases and J by 4 bases, and 10 bases separated the two germline ends. CDR1 and CDR2 from the germline V gene are KGHSH and LQKENI. The CDR3 length is 14 residues.

The V and J genes are TRBV7-9 and TRBJ1-5; 9 nucleotides align to TRBD1. This CDR3 is built from 15 residues. V dropped 4 bases and J dropped 7; count of bases not matched to a gene: 8. Germline assignment: CDR1 SEHNR and CDR2 FQNEAQ (reference sequence). CDR3 region: CASSYGTGRGQPQHF. CDR3 nucleotides: TGTGCCAGCAGCTATGGGACAGGGAGAGGGCAGCCCCAGCATTTT.

The chain carries TRBV10-1 and TRBJ1-1; the D is unclear. The V gene lost 0 bases and the J gene lost 1 base, with 9 bases spanning the gap. CDR1 WNHNN and CDR2 SYGVQD come from the germline V gene (reference sequence). This CDR3 region has 15 residues. CDR3 residues: CASSESGIANTEAFF. In DNA, the CDR3 is TGCGCCAGCAGTGAGTCGGGCATCGCGAACACTGAAGCTTTCTTT.

This sequence joins TRBV21-1 and TRBJ1-2; the DNA was not compared with TRBD1, the D call given in the table. TRBV21-1 is listed as a pseudogene. The length of the CDR3 is 14 residues. CDR3 in amino acids: CASSPPGTPYGYTF. CDR3 nucleotides: TGTGCCAGCAGCCCTCCCGGGACACCTTATGGCTACACCTTC.

V is TRBV24-1 and J is TRBJ1-2; D unclear. The germline V gene encodes CDR1 KGHDR and CDR2 SFDVKD. The CDR3 runs 13 residues. Trimming pared 5 bases from V and 3 bases from J, leaving 9 bases between. The DNA of the CDR3 is TGTGCCACCAGTGTGGCAGAACACTATGGCTACACCTTC. It codes for CATSVAEHYGYTF.

This rearrangement joins TRBV28 to TRBJ2-7; possibly TRBD2 for D (8 bases). Trimming shortened V by 5 bases and J by 5 bases, and 22 bases separated the two germline ends. Per germline, CDR1 MDHEN and CDR2 SYDVKM. CDR3 length equals 16 residues. As DNA, the CDR3 is TGTGCCAGCAGTCCAGGGGGAGCGGGGGAGGGGAACGAGCAGTACTTC. Its translation is CASSPGGAGEGNEQYF.

The V gene is TRBV30, the J gene TRBJ1-2, with D maybe TRBD1 (6 bases). V lost 3 bases and J 3 bases, leaving 14 bases between the germline ends. This CDR3 has 14 residues. CDR1 and CDR2 (germline): GTSNPN, SVGIG (reference sequence). The CDR3 reads CAWSPDGQHYGYTF. Written as DNA, the CDR3 is TGTGCCTGGAGCCCCGATGGACAGCACTATGGCTACACCTTC.

This CDR3 is CASSVRQNYEQYF. In nucleotides, the CDR3 is TGTGCCAGCTCAGTAAGACAGAACTACGAGCAGTACTTC. V is TRBV18 and J is TRBJ2-7; D may be TRBD1 (5 bases). Deletions cut 5 bases from V and 3 bases from J, with 11 bases between. Germline CDR1 reads KGHSH; CDR2 reads LQKENI. This CDR3 has 13 residues.

This clone occurred a few times. CDR3 residues: CASSPGTGSTNQPQHF. CDR3 DNA sequence: TGCGCCAGCAGCCCGGGGACAGGGAGTACCAATCAGCCCCAGCATTTT. The genes are TRBV5-1 and TRBJ1-5; 9 bases match TRBD1. Germline CDR1 reads SGHRS; CDR2 reads YFSETQ. The CDR3 loop spans 16 amino acids. After removal of 4 bases from V and 3 bases from J, the junction contained 8 bases not matched to a gene.

The rearrangement joins TRBV7-2 to TRBJ2-7, with D unclear. The CDR3 covers 12 residues. In germline, CDR1 is SGHTA, CDR2 FQGNSA. V was shortened by 2 bases and J by 6 bases, with 8 bases between the two germline ends. CDR3 bases: TGTGCCAGCAGCTTAAACTCTCGCGAGCAGTACTTC. Amino acid sequence: CASSLNSREQYF.

The chain links TRBV5-1 to TRBJ2-7, with TRBD2 matching over 8 bases. V lost 3 bases and J lost 0; bases outside the gene matches: 5. This CDR3 comprises 15 residues. Germline V gene lookup returns CDR1 SGHRS and CDR2 YFSETQ. The CDR3 region is CASSWTSPSSYEQYF. CDR3 DNA: TGCGCCAGCAGCTGGACTAGCCCTTCCTCCTACGAGCAGTACTTC. Using reference TRBV5-1 and TRBJ2-7 for the parts outside the CDR3, the full variable domain is KAGVTQTPRYLIKTRGQQVTLSCSPISGHRSVSWYQQTPGQGLQFLFEYFSETQRNKGNFPGRFSGRQFSNSRSEMNVSTLELGDSALYLCASSWTSPSSYEQYFGPGTRLTVT.

The V gene is TRBV6-6, the J gene TRBJ1-4; 10 nucleotides line up with TRBD1. The germline V gene encodes CDR1 MNHNY and CDR2 SVGAGI (reference sequence). The CDR3 length is 15 residues. J lost 7 bases, V lost 2 bases, and 4 bases had no gene match. CDR3 in amino acids: CASSYGTGVGEKLFF. The CDR3 coding sequence is TGTGCCAGCAGTTACGGGACAGGGGTCGGTGAAAAACTGTTTTTT.

J is TRBJ2-7 and V is TRBV27; TRBD1 agrees at 9 bases. The germline gives CDR1 MNHEY, CDR2 SMNVEV (reference sequence). V lost 1 base to trimming and J lost 6 bases; unmatched junction nucleotides: 7. This CDR3 is built from 15 residues. The CDR3 is CASSLYGTGTSEQYF. The CDR3 nucleotides are TGTGCCAGCAGTTTATACGGGACAGGGACCTCCGAGCAGTACTTC.

The chain uses TRBV18 and TRBJ1-2; no reliable D call. The germline V and J ends were trimmed by 3 bases and 0 bases, with 11 bases remaining between them. CDR1 and CDR2 from the germline V gene are KGHSH and LQKENI. CDR3 size: 15 residues. DNA of the CDR3: TGTGCCAGCTCACCGGGCCGCGCACCTAACTATGGCTACACCTTC. Residues: CASSPGRAPNYGYTF.

This clone showed up just once. This chain connects TRBV2 to TRBJ2-5; 9 bases map to TRBD1. The CDR3 runs 15 residues. The germline V gene encodes CDR1 SNHLY and CDR2 FYNNEI. The junction had 10 bases not matched to a gene; V was cut back by 4 bases and J by 7 bases. As DNA, the CDR3 is TGTGCCAGCAGTGGGGCCACAGGGGGCGCGGGGACCCAGTACTTC. Protein: CASSGATGGAGTQYF. The full variable domain, with the rest looked up from reference TRBV2 and TRBJ2-5, is EPEVTQTPSHQVTQMGQEVILRCVPISNHLYFYWYRQILGQKVEFLVSFYNNEISEKSEIFDDQFSVERPDGSNFTLKIRSTKLEDSAMYFCASSGATGGAGTQYFGPGTRLLVL.